This T cell receptor beta chain was observed in a study of T cell repertoires in cytomegalovirus infection (dated by TCRdb to the late 2010s). With regard to the full study: The peptide stimulations were aimed at well-studied HLA-B-restricted epitopes as well as recently identified HLA-C-restricted CMV epitopes, whose presentation resists viral immunomodulation. Because public TCR beta signatures pointed to carriage of CMV infection together with the matching HLA type, the HLA type of each donor mattered for the analysis.

V has 3 bases trimmed and J has 2 bases trimmed; junction bases matching no gene number 2. The CDR3, cysteine through phenylalanine, is 14 amino acids long. Only the CDR3 portion is preserved as DNA: 42 bases, with reading frame beginning at the first base. Looking up the germline V gene yields CDR1 MRHNA and CDR2 SNTAGT. The treatment or condition label, read with the paper, signifies: in vitro stimulation with specific CMV peptide epitopes to enrich CMV-specific T cells. Note on this clonotype: Its cognate antigen has yet to be identified. No much larger clonotype is one base removed from it; base qualities were not supplied.

Sequencer: Illumina HiSeq 1500. TCRdb handled the public reads itself, with Q25 trimming in fastp and clone calling in MiXCR, and kept productive beta chains. Each entry merges the rows of one CDR3 protein and shows their most common DNA and genes. The table for this sample lists 51,000 or so distinct CDR3 sequences; about 20% of them were counted only once. About 82% of the sample is in the top ten clones. Overall study outcomes, separate from this receptor: In the ex vivo response, HLA-C-restricted CMV-specific TCR beta clonotypes were dominant, and in two of eight donors the single most frequent clonotype came from this HLA-C-restricted group. In both this cohort and an independent cohort of some 370 donors, the cumulative frequency of public TCR beta family members distinguished carriers of CMV infection plus the relevant HLA type.

Source: CD8+ T cells from cultured PBMCs, taken from culture after CMV antigen stimulation. This TCR was sampled from a human donor in good health (CMV status not recorded). Some clones in this sample may be carry-over from other donors' samples. The V and J segments used are TRBV6-4 and TRBJ2-3, with 7 bases matching TRBD1. CDR3 region: CASSETGNTDTQYF. In nucleotide form, the sequence is TGTGCCAGCAGTGAGACAGGGAACACAGATACGCAGTATTTT.